This TCR beta chain emerged from a study of T-cell reconstitution after alpha-beta-depleted transplantation in children. TCRbeta library preparation incorporated unique molecular identifiers. MiXCR, applied by TCRdb to the PCR reads, yields one record per CDR3 protein. The sample lists under 400,000 distinct CDR3 sequences; approximately 23% were seen once. V lost 4 bases to trimming and J lost 7 bases; unmatched junction nucleotides: 11. The CDR3 is 16 residues long. The sequence was collected from a male patient between 5 and 17 years old who had a stem cell transplant for acute lymphoblastic leukemia, so the T cells may come from the graft donor. This chain uses TRBV12-3 or TRBV12-4 with TRBJ2-1; 9 bases agree with TRBD2. Material: PBMCs, mostly from graft donor cells, obtained 180 days after TCRalphabeta/CD19-depleted stem cell transplant. CDR3 in DNA: TGTGCCAGCAGTTCCTGGGCTAGCGGGAAATTGAATGAGCAGTTCTTC. Residues: CASSSWASGKLNEQFF.